This TCR beta chain originates from a study of T-cell reconstitution after alpha-beta-depleted transplantation in children. This clonotype was picked up a small number of times. Its cognate antigen is unknown. CDR3 length equals 13 residues. The germline V and J ends were trimmed by 0 bases and 4 bases, with 7 bases remaining between them. The germline V gene encodes CDR1 SGHRS and CDR2 YFSETQ. Preparation of the TCRbeta library was carried out with unique molecular identifiers. In TCRdb, the PCR reads were re-called with MiXCR into one record per CDR3 protein. The sample has almost 600,000 distinct CDR3 sequences; 25% to 30% are singletons. Study outcomes and limitations: Expanded clones from the graft, numbering several hundred, reportedly supplied alpha-beta T cells about two months after transplant. It was surviving recipient T cells and thymic progenitors that gave some patients high TCRbeta diversity at day 60.

The chain carries TRBV5-1 and TRBJ2-5; no reliable D call. The clonotype comes from a boy less than two years old with Wiskott-Aldrich syndrome, due to receive a stem cell transplant. Material: PBMCs, obtained before TCRalphabeta/CD19-depleted stem cell transplant. In DNA form, the CDR3 reads TGCGCCAGCAGCTTGGGGAAATCAGAGACCCAGTACTTC. Its translation is CASSLGKSETQYF.